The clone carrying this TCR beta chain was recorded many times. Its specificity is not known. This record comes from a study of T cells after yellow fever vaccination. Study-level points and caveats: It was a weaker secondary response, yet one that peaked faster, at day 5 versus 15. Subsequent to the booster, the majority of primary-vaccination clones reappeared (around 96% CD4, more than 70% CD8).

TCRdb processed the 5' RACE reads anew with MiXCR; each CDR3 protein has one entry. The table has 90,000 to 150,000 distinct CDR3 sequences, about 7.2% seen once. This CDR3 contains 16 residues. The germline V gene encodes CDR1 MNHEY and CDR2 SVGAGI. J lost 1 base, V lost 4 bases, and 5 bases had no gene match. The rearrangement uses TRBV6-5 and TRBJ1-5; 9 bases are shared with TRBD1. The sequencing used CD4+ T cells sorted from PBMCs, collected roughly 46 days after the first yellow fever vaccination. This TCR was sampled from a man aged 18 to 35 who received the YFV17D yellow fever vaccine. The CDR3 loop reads CASSSRQGESNQPQHF. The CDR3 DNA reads TGTGCCAGCAGTTCCCGACAGGGGGAGAGCAATCAGCCCCAGCATTTT.